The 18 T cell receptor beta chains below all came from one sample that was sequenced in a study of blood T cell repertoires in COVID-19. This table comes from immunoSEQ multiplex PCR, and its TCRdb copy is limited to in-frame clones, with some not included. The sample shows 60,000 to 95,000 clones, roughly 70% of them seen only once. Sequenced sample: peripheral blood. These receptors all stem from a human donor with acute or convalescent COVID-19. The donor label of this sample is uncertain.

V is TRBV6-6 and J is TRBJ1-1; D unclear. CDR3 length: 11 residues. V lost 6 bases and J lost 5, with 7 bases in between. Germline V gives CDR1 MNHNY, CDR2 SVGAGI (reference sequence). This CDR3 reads CASSPNTEAFF. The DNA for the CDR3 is TGTGCCAGCAGCCCTAATACTGAAGCTTTCTTT.

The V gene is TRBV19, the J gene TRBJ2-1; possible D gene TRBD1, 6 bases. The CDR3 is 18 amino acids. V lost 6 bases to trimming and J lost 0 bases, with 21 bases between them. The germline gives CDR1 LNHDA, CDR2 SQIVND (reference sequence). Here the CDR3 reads CASRDRTWAKSSYNEQFF. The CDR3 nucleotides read TGTGCCAGTAGGGACAGAACATGGGCCAAGTCCTCCTACAATGAGCAGTTCTTC.

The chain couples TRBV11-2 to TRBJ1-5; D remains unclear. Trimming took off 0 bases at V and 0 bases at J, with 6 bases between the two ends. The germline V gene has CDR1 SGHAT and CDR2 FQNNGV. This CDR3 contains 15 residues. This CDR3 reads CASSLEQNSNQPQHF. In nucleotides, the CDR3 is TGTGCCAGCAGCTTAGAACAAAATAGCAATCAGCCCCAGCATTTT.

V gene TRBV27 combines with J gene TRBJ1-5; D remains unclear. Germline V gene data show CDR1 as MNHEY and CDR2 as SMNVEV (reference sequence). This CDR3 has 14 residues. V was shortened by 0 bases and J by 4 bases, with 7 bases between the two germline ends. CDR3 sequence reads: CASSLSSGNQPQHF. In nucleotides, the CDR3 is TGTGCCAGCAGTTTATCATCGGGGAATCAGCCCCAGCATTTT.

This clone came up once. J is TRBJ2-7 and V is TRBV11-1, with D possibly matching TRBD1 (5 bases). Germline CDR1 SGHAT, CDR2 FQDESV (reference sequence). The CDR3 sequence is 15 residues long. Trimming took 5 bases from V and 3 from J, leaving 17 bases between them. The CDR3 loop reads CASSPGVGHNYEQYF. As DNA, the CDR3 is TGTGCCAGCAGCCCAGGTGTCGGACACAACTACGAGCAGTACTTC.

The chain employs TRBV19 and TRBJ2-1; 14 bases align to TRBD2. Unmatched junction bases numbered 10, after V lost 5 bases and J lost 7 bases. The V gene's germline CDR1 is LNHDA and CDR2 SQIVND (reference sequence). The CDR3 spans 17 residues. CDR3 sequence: CASSQIRGTSGRNEQFF. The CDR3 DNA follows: TGTGCCAGTAGTCAAATTCGCGGGACTAGCGGGAGAAATGAGCAGTTCTTC.

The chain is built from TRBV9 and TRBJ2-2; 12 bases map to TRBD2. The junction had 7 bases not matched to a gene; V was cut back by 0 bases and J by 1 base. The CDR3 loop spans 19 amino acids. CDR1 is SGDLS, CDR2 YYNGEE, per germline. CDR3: CASSVEGILAGGNTGELFF. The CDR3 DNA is TGTGCCAGCAGCGTAGAGGGAATACTAGCGGGAGGGAACACCGGGGAGCTGTTTTTT. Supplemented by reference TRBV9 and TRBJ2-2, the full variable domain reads DSGVTQTPKHLITATGQRVTLRCSPRSGDLSVYWYQQSLDQGLQFLIQYYNGEERAKGNILERFSAQQFPDLHSELNLSSLELGDSALYFCASSVEGILAGGNTGELFFGEGSRLTVL.

The CDR3 reads CASSVGGEQYF. DNA for the CDR3: TGTGCCAGCAGCGTAGGCGGCGAGCAGTACTTC. This chain uses TRBV9 with TRBJ2-7; D gene unclear. Germline CDR1 is SGDLS and CDR2 is YYNGEE. The CDR3 runs to 11 residues. V dropped 0 bases and J dropped 6 bases, with 4 bases sitting between them. The whole variable domain, remainder taken from reference TRBV9 and TRBJ2-7, is DSGVTQTPKHLITATGQRVTLRCSPRSGDLSVYWYQQSLDQGLQFLIQYYNGEERAKGNILERFSAQQFPDLHSELNLSSLELGDSALYFCASSVGGEQYFGPGTRLTVT.

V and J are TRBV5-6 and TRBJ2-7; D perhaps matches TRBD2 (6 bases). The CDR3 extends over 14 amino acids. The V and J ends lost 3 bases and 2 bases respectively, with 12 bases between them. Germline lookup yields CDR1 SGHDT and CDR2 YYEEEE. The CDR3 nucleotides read TGTGCCAGCAGCTGGCGGGCGGGGACCTACGAGCAGTACTTC. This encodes CASSWRAGTYEQYF.

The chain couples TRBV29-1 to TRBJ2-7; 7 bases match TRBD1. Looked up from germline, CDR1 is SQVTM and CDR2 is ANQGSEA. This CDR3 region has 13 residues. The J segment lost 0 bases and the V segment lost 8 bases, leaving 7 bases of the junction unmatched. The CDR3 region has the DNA TGCAGCATGGGACAGAGCTACTCCTACGAGCAGTACGTC. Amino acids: CSMGQSYSYEQYV.

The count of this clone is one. The CDR3 sequence: CASSVSREPNTGELFF. The CDR3 DNA reads TGCGCCAGCAGTGTTTCGAGGGAGCCGAACACCGGGGAGCTGTTTTTT. This rearrangement joins TRBV5-1 to TRBJ2-2, with D perhaps TRBD2 (5 bases). Trimming pared 5 bases from V and 0 bases from J, leaving 14 bases between. The CDR3 totals 16 residues. The V gene's germline CDR1 is SGHRS and CDR2 YFSETQ.

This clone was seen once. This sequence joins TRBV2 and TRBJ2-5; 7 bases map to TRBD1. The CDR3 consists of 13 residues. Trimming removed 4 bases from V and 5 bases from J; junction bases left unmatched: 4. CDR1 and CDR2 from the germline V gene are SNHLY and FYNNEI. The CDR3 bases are TGTGCCAGCAGTGTTAGGGGGCGGGAGACCCAGTACTTC. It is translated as CASSVRGRETQYF.

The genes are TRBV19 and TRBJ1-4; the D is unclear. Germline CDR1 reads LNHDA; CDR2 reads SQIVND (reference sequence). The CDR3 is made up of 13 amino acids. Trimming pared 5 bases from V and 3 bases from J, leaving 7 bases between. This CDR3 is CASSDRANEKLFF. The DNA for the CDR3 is TGTGCCAGTAGTGATCGAGCTAATGAAAAACTGTTTTTT. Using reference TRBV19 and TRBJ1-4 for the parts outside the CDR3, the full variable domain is DGGITQSPKYLFRKEGQNVTLSCEQNLNHDAMYWYRQDPGQGLRLIYYSQIVNDFQKGDIAEGYSVSREKKESFPLTVTSAQKNPTAFYLCASSDRANEKLFFGSGTQLSVL.

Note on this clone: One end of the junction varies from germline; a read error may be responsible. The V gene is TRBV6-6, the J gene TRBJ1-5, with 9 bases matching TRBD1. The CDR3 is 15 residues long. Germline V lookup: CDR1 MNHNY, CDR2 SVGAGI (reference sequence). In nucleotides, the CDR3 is TGTGCCAGCAGTAACTCGGACAGGGGAGAGGCGCCCCAGCATTTT. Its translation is CASSNSDRGEAPQHF.

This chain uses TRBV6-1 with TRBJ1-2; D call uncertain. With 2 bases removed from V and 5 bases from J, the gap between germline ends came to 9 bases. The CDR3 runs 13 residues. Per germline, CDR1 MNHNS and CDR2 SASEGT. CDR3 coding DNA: TGTGCCAGCAGTGAAACAGAATTGTATGGCTACACCTTC. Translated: CASSETELYGYTF.

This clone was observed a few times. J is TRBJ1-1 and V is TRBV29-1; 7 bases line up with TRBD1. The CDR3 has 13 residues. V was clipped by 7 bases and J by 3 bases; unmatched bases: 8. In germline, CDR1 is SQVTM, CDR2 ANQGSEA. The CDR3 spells CSARTGRDTEAFF. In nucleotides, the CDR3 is TGCAGCGCCAGGACAGGTCGTGACACTGAAGCTTTCTTT.

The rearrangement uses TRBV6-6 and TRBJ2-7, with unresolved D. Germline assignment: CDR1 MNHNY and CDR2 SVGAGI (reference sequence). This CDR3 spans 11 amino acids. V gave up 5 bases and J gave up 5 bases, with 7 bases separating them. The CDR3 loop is CASSRADEQYF. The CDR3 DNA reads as TGTGCCAGCAGTCGAGCAGACGAGCAGTACTTC.

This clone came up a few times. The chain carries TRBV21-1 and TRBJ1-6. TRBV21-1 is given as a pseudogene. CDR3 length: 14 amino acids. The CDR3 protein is CASSRAWGRSPLHF. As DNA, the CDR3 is TGTGCCAGCAGCCGGGCGTGGGGGAGGTCACCCCTCCACTTT.